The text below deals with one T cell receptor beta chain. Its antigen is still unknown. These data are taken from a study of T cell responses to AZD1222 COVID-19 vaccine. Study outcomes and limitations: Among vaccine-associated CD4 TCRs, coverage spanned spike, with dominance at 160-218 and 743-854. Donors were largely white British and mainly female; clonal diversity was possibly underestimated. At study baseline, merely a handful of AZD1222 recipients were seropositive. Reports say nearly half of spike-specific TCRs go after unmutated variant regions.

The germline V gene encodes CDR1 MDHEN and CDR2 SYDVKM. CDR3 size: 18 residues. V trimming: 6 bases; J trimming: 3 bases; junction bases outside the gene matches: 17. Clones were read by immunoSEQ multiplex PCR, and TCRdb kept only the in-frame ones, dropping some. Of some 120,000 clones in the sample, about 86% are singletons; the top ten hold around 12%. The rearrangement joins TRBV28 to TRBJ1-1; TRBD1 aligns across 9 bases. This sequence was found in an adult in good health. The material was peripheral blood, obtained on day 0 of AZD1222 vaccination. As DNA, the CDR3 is TGTGCCAGCAGAACGCGGAGGACAGGGGCCGCCTCTTACACTGAAGCTTTCTTT. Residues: CASRTRRTGAASYTEAFF.